The 10 T cell receptor beta chains given below trace back to one sample, sequenced in a study of CD4 T cells in relation to SARS-CoV-2 and coronaviruses. Their antigens are not known. Before the COVID-19 pandemic, during about 2011-2019, CD4+ T cells were taken from unexposed donors. The cells were cultured for approximately ten days before CD4+ T cells were isolated. Some clones are missing from TCRdb's copy, which holds only in-frame ones; the method was immunoSEQ multiplex PCR. The sample lists roughly 21,000 clones, around 80% seen once, with 15% to 20% in the top ten. Specimen: CD4+ T cells from PBMCs, cultured in vitro. These receptor sequences come from a human donor in good health.

V usage is TRBV12-5 and J usage is TRBJ1-5; D call uncertain. V was clipped by 3 bases and J by 0 bases, with 15 bases between them. This CDR3 contains 17 residues. Per the germline V gene, CDR1 is LGHNT and CDR2 is FRNRAP. The CDR3 region is CASGFFVWVNSNQPQHF. DNA for the CDR3: TGTGCTAGTGGTTTTTTTGTGTGGGTGAATAGCAATCAGCCCCAGCATTTT.

The count of this clone is one. The chain carries TRBV12-3 or TRBV12-4 and TRBJ2-7, with D perhaps given as TRBD1 or TRBD2 (6 bases each). V gave up 3 bases and J gave up 2 bases, with 8 bases separating them. This CDR3 is 13 amino acids long. The CDR3 DNA reads TGTGCCAGCAGTTTTGGGGGGCCCTACGAGCAGTACTTC. It translates to CASSFGGPYEQYF.

The chain recombines TRBV12-3 or TRBV12-4 with TRBJ1-1; D is unclear. The V end was cut by 7 bases, the J end by 4 bases, with 13 bases between. This CDR3 has 13 residues. The CDR3 sequence: CASTFGSSTEAFF. DNA for the CDR3: TGTGCCAGCACCTTCGGCTCGAGCACTGAAGCTTTCTTT.

V gene TRBV5-1 combines with J gene TRBJ1-5; weak D call: TRBD1 (5 bases). This CDR3 has 16 amino acids. Trimming took off 0 bases at V and 1 base at J, with 11 bases between the two ends. Germline V CDR1 and CDR2: SGHRS, YFSETQ. CDR3 sequence (DNA): TGCGCCAGCAGCTTGGATGGGGGGGGGAGCAATCAGCCCCAGCATTTT. Its translation is CASSLDGGGSNQPQHF.

The rearrangement joins TRBV20-1 to TRBJ1-2, with D unclear. V shed 7 bases and J shed 8 bases, with 11 bases lying between them. CDR3 length: 10 residues. Germline-derived CDR1 and CDR2 are DFQATT and SNEGSKA (reference sequence). The CDR3 loop is CSVWVGGYTF. The DNA for the CDR3 is TGCAGTGTGTGGGTAGGAGGCTACACCTTC.

In its sample, this clone was seen once. V usage is TRBV18 and J usage is TRBJ2-3; TRBD2 matches 9 bases. J lost 0 bases, V lost 1 base, and 8 bases had no gene match. The CDR3 contains 18 residues. CDR1 is KGHSH, CDR2 LQKENI, per germline. CDR3 residues: CASSPRLAGSTSTDTQYF. In nucleotides, the CDR3 is TGTGCCAGCTCACCACGGCTAGCGGGGTCCACTAGCACAGATACGCAGTATTTT.

The J gene is TRBJ2-3, the V gene TRBV24-1, with D possibly matching TRBD2 (5 bases). The CDR3 consists of 16 residues. The V end lost 1 base, the J end lost 6 bases, and 16 bases lay between the germline ends. Looked up from germline, CDR1 is KGHDR and CDR2 is SFDVKD. The CDR3 protein is CATSDFSGNSKDTQYF. CDR3 DNA sequence: TGTGCCACCAGTGATTTTTCGGGAAACTCGAAGGATACGCAGTATTTT.

This clone has a single count. The junction does not match germline at one end; this may be a read error. The rearrangement uses TRBV19 and TRBJ1-5; tentatively, D is TRBD1 (6 bases). Germline V gives CDR1 LNHDA, CDR2 SQIVND (reference sequence). The CDR3 spans 16 residues. The CDR3 here is CVSSLLTGSSNQPQHF. In nucleotides, the CDR3 is TGTGTCAGTAGTCTCCTAACAGGGTCGAGCAATCAGCCCCAGCATTTT.

The V and J genes are TRBV30 and TRBJ1-2; D gene ambiguous. The CDR3 runs 12 residues. Trimming left V 0 bases short and J 6 bases short, with 8 bases between. Germline V gives CDR1 GTSNPN, CDR2 SVGIG (reference sequence). The CDR3 DNA is TGTGCCTGGAGTGTACGGGAGAATGGCTACACCTTC. Protein sequence: CAWSVRENGYTF.

The rearrangement joins TRBV5-1 to TRBJ2-6; D may be TRBD2 (6 bases). Trimming removed 1 base from V and 3 bases from J, with 11 bases in between. Germline CDR1 reads SGHRS; CDR2 reads YFSETQ. The CDR3 runs to 16 residues. The CDR3 spells CASSLSSGGGANVLTF. The CDR3 DNA sequence: TGCGCCAGCAGCTTGTCTTCCGGGGGTGGGGCCAACGTCCTGACTTTC.